Shown below are 9 T cell receptor beta chains from a single sample sequenced in a study of beta chain features in type 1 diabetes. Every isolated RNA sample was fully reverse transcribed, so sequencing captured expressed TCRB transcripts. Only in-frame clones appear in the TCRdb table, and some are missing; sequencing was by immunoSEQ multiplex PCR. Of 130,000 or so clones listed, around 17% are singletons. Study observations and caveats: TCRB CDR3s from Type 1 diabetes patients were moderately but significantly shorter in all four CD4+ subsets.

No antigen has been assigned to these receptors. The sample comprised central memory CD4+ T cells from blood. Receptors originate from a man in his thirties or forties with type 1 diabetes.

This clone came up a few times. The chain links TRBV5-1 to TRBJ1-1, with D uncertain. The CDR3 has 13 residues. Germline CDR1 is SGHRS and CDR2 is YFSETQ. V dropped 3 bases and J dropped 1 base, with 7 bases sitting between them. CDR3: CASSSTENTEAFF. In DNA form, the CDR3 reads TGCGCCAGCAGCTCGACGGAGAACACTGAAGCTTTCTTT.

In this sample, this clone turned up many times. Other DNA sequences from this sample encode an identical CDR3 as well. V usage is TRBV7-9 and J usage is TRBJ1-3, with D hard to call. CDR1 is SEHNR and CDR2 is FQNEAQ in the germline V gene (reference sequence). The V gene lost 6 bases and the J gene lost 0 bases, with 12 bases spanning the gap. This CDR3 spans 15 amino acids. DNA of the CDR3: TGTGCCAGCAGGTCCCGGGCCGACTCTGGAAACACCATATATTTT. It translates to CASRSRADSGNTIYF.

This clone was seen a handful of times. The CDR3 region is CASRTGQGYGQPQHF. In DNA, the CDR3 is TGTGCCAGCAGGACAGGACAGGGTTATGGCCAGCCCCAGCATTTT. The rearrangement links TRBV28 to TRBJ1-5, with TRBD1 matching 8 bases. Germline CDR1 is MDHEN and CDR2 is SYDVKM. V lost 6 bases, J lost 7 bases, and 11 bases stayed unmatched. The CDR3 runs 15 residues. Combining the CDR3 with reference TRBV28 and TRBJ1-5 gives the whole variable domain DVKVTQSSRYLVKRTGEKVFLECVQDMDHENMFWYRQDPGLGLRLIYFSYDVKMKEKGDIPEGYSVSREKKERFSLILESASTNQTSMYLCASRTGQGYGQPQHFGDGTRLSIL.

The chain combines TRBV9 with TRBJ2-1; 14 bases are a match to TRBD2. The germline V gene has CDR1 SGDLS and CDR2 YYNGEE. The V and J ends lost 3 bases and 15 bases, in that order; junction bases with no gene match: 8. CDR3 size: 14 residues. The CDR3 DNA reads TGTGCCAGCAGCGCCCGACTAGCGGGGGGGGATGCGTTCTTC. Its protein product is CASSARLAGGDAFF.

The V call is TRBV5-8, the J call TRBJ2-5; weak D call: TRBD1 (6 bases). V lost 2 bases and J 0 bases, leaving 8 bases between the germline ends. The germline V gene encodes CDR1 SGHTS and CDR2 YDEGEE. This CDR3 is built from 14 residues. CDR3 in amino acids: CASSLGTYQETQYF. CDR3 nucleotides: TGTGCCAGCAGCTTAGGGACATACCAAGAGACCCAGTACTTC.

This clone was detected only a few times. The chain is built from TRBV5-1 and TRBJ2-5; D remains unclear. This CDR3 comprises 15 residues. CDR1 SGHRS and CDR2 YFSETQ come from the germline V gene. V was shortened by 0 bases and J by 7 bases, with 16 bases between the two germline ends. CDR3 DNA: TGCGCCAGCAGCTTGGCCGACACCCCGGTGGGGACCCAGTACTTC. The encoded protein is CASSLADTPVGTQYF.

This clone occurred a few times. The chain uses TRBV6-1 and TRBJ1-4, with no clear D. CDR3 length: 14 amino acids. The V and J ends lost 0 bases and 8 bases respectively, with 10 bases between them. Per germline, CDR1 MNHNS and CDR2 SASEGT. CDR3 sequence reads: CASSEALRREKLFF. The CDR3 DNA follows: TGTGCCAGCAGTGAAGCGCTCAGGCGAGAAAAACTGTTTTTT.

This clone was seen at least ten times. CDR3 in DNA: TGTGCCAGCAGCTCCCCCCGACAAACTGAAGCTTTCTTT. This codes for CASSSPRQTEAFF. This sequence joins TRBV11-3 and TRBJ1-1, with unresolved D. The germline V and J ends were trimmed by 4 bases and 5 bases, with 11 bases remaining between them. The germline gives CDR1 SGHNT, CDR2 YENEEA. CDR3 length: 13 residues.

This chain joins TRBV11-1 and TRBJ2-5; 8 bases align to TRBD1. There are 17 residues in the CDR3. Trimming at V came to 5 bases and at J to 5 bases, leaving 16 bases not matched to a gene. Germline CDR1 SGHAT, CDR2 FQDESV (reference sequence). The CDR3 sequence: CASSAQGAVSPQETQYF. Written as DNA, the CDR3 is TGTGCCAGCAGCGCCCAGGGGGCGGTTAGTCCCCAGGAGACCCAGTACTTC.